These 32 T cell receptor beta chains originate from one sample sequenced in a study of blood T cells in healthy people across ages. Combining a sample-barcoded 5' primer with a J-beta primer mix, a second PCR ran for about 6 to 11 cycles. Via MiXCR, TCRdb re-called the 5' RACE reads, giving one row per CDR3 protein. The sample has around 1,500,000 distinct CDR3 sequences, approximately 30% seen once. Sequenced: blood. Receptors were obtained from a woman aged 25 to 39 in good health.

The table lists this clonotype with a few counts. The V call is TRBV5-1, the J call TRBJ2-1, with 9 bases fitting TRBD2. CDR1 SGHRS and CDR2 YFSETQ come from the germline V gene. This CDR3 is built from 15 residues. With 2 bases clipped from V and 7 bases from J, the junction kept 7 bases outside the gene matches. The CDR3 nucleotides read TGCGCCAGCAGCTTTTTGCGGGGGGGTGGTAATGAGCAGTTCTTC. Protein: CASSFLRGGGNEQFF.

The chain is built from TRBV5-1 and TRBJ1-2; no clear D. The germline V gene has CDR1 SGHRS and CDR2 YFSETQ. The CDR3 has 16 residues. Trimming pared 3 bases from V and 0 bases from J, leaving 15 bases between. The CDR3, as DNA: TGCGCCAGCAGCTCCGGAGCCGGTTCTTCTAACTATGGCTACACCTTC. Translation gives CASSSGAGSSNYGYTF.

The chain is built from TRBV7-8 and TRBJ2-3; the D gene is possibly TRBD2 (6 bases). V was clipped by 5 bases and J by 5 bases, with 14 bases between them. This CDR3 has 14 residues. Germline CDR1 and CDR2: SGHVS and FQNEAQ. CDR3 bases: TGTGCCAGCAGCCTCGGGGGAACGGGAGATACGCAGTATTTT. Encoded protein: CASSLGGTGDTQYF.

This clonotype was observed a few times. This chain uses TRBV10-3 with TRBJ1-6; a weak D match, TRBD1 (5 bases). The germline V gene encodes CDR1 ENHRY and CDR2 SYGVKD. CDR3 size: 15 residues. V lost 6 bases to trimming and J lost 7 bases, with 16 bases between them. CDR3 sequence (DNA): TGTGCCATCAGACAAACCGGGACCATAAATTCACCCCTCCACTTT. Its translation is CAIRQTGTINSPLHF.

This clonotype was observed a handful of times. The chain joins TRBV20-1 to TRBJ2-5; D call uncertain. Germline CDR1 is DFQATT and CDR2 is SNEGSKA (reference sequence). This CDR3 region has 13 residues. V shed 3 bases and J shed 5 bases, with 13 bases lying between them. The CDR3 loop reads CSARSPIGETQYF. Written as DNA, the CDR3 is TGCAGTGCTAGGAGTCCCATTGGGGAGACCCAGTACTTC.

The V call is TRBV20-1, the J call TRBJ1-4; D gene unclear. Trimming took 0 bases from V and 6 from J, leaving 11 bases between them. The V gene's germline CDR1 is DFQATT and CDR2 SNEGSKA (reference sequence). This CDR3 has 14 residues. The DNA for the CDR3 is TGCAGTGCTAGAGATCTTGCGTCCTATGAAAAACTGTTTTTT. It is translated as CSARDLASYEKLFF.

This clonotype was seen a few times. The V call is TRBV11-2, the J call TRBJ2-2, with TRBD2 as a possible D gene (6 bases). V was cut by 11 bases and J by 3 bases, with 16 bases left in between. CDR1 SGHAT and CDR2 FQNNGV come from the germline V gene. This CDR3 has 14 amino acids. Here the CDR3 DNA reads TGTGCCGGCCACCGCGGGGCTTACACCGGGGAGCTGTTTTTT. Its protein product is CAGHRGAYTGELFF. Complete variable domain (other parts from reference TRBV11-2 and TRBJ2-2): EAGVAQSPRYKIIEKRQSVAFWCNPISGHATLYWYQQILGQGPKLLIQFQNNGVVDDSQLPKDRFSAERLKGVDSTLKIQPAKLEDSAVYLCAGHRGAYTGELFFGEGSRLTVL.

The chain recombines TRBV2 with TRBJ2-5, with 9 bases lining up with TRBD1. In germline, CDR1 is SNHLY, CDR2 FYNNEI. The trim removed 7 bases at V and 4 bases at J, leaving 7 bases unmatched. The CDR3 consists of 14 residues. The CDR3 region has the DNA TGTGCCAGCACCATACAGGGGGCAGGAGAGACCCAGTACTTC. Its translation is CASTIQGAGETQYF.

This clonotype occurred a few times. The rearrangement links TRBV6-5 to TRBJ2-5, with TRBD1 matching over 9 bases. Germline V gives CDR1 MNHEY, CDR2 SVGAGI. V dropped 10 bases and J dropped 5; count of bases not matched to a gene: 8. The CDR3 sequence is 13 residues long. The CDR3 protein is CAIGTGMWETQYF. DNA for the CDR3: TGTGCCATCGGGACAGGGATGTGGGAGACCCAGTACTTC.

The gene calls are TRBV11-2 and TRBJ2-4, with D tentatively TRBD1 (6 bases). The germline V gene has CDR1 SGHAT and CDR2 FQNNGV. Between the trimmed V and J ends, which lost 5 bases and 8 bases, there was a span of 16 bases. CDR3 length: 14 amino acids. The CDR3 loop is CASSPGGTPDIQYF. The CDR3 DNA is TGTGCCAGCAGCCCTGGTGGGACACCGGACATTCAGTACTTC.

This clonotype was seen at least ten times. The rearrangement joins TRBV11-1 to TRBJ2-1, with D unclear. The CDR3 length is 13 residues. Germline V gives CDR1 SGHAT, CDR2 FQDESV (reference sequence). V lost 0 bases and J 6 bases, leaving 6 bases between the germline ends. Here the CDR3 reads CASSLAGFNEQFF. In DNA, the CDR3 is TGTGCCAGCAGCTTAGCGGGGTTCAATGAGCAGTTCTTC.

This clonotype was picked up many times. The chain carries TRBV5-5 and TRBJ2-1; 7 bases map to TRBD2. CDR1 and CDR2 from the germline V gene are SGHKS and YYEKEE (reference sequence). The CDR3 is made up of 15 amino acids. The junction had 8 bases not matched to a gene; V was cut back by 2 bases and J by 6 bases. The CDR3 is CASSFLGGSPNEQFF. CDR3 bases: TGTGCCAGCAGCTTTTTGGGAGGGTCTCCCAATGAGCAGTTCTTC.

This clonotype was seen repeatedly, ten times or more. This chain uses TRBV6-5 with TRBJ1-2, with a possible D match to TRBD1 (5 bases). The CDR3 spans 15 residues. V shed 0 bases and J shed 4 bases, with 12 bases lying between them. Germline CDR1 reads MNHEY; CDR2 reads SVGAGI. The DNA of the CDR3 is TGTGCCAGCAGTTACTCTTTAGGGACCGGCTATGGCTACACCTTC. It yields the protein CASSYSLGTGYGYTF.

With regard to this clonotype: Relative to the germline gene, one junction end is altered; a read error may explain this. The chain is built from TRBV3-1 and TRBJ2-7; weak D call: TRBD1 (6 bases). The CDR3 has 15 amino acids. CDR1 is LGHDT and CDR2 is YNNKEL in the germline V gene (reference sequence). As DNA, the CDR3 is TGTGCCAACAGCTCACGCGGTGTAGGGGGCTACGAGCAGTACTTC. This encodes CANSSRGVGGYEQYF.

Turning to this clonotype: Sequence at one end of the junction differs from germline and may be a read error. V usage is TRBV12-3 or TRBV12-4 and J usage is TRBJ2-2; TRBD1 might be the D (6 bases). The CDR3 loop spans 16 amino acids. This chain's CDR3 is CASTPRTARNAGELFF. For the CDR3, the DNA is TGTGCCAGTACTCCCCGGACAGCTCGGAACGCCGGGGAGCTGTTTTTT.

The chain combines TRBV6-4 with TRBJ2-6; D may be TRBD2 (6 bases). Deletions cut 4 bases from V and 0 bases from J, with 13 bases between. This CDR3 region has 17 residues. CDR1 is MRHNA, CDR2 SNTAGT, per germline. This CDR3 reads CASSGGGRNSGANVLTF. The CDR3, as DNA: TGTGCCAGCAGTGGGGGAGGACGGAACTCTGGGGCCAACGTCCTGACTTTC.

The CDR3 is CATRPLGNQPQHF. CDR3 DNA sequence: TGTGCCACGCGTCCGTTGGGCAATCAGCCCCAGCATTTT. The rearrangement links TRBV28 to TRBJ1-5; no reliable D call. The CDR3 loop spans 13 amino acids. Per germline, CDR1 MDHEN and CDR2 SYDVKM. V was cut by 10 bases and J by 2 bases, with 12 bases left in between.

This chain links TRBV5-5 with TRBJ2-1, with TRBD2 matching 7 bases. The CDR3 sequence is 13 residues long. V gave up 2 bases and J gave up 6 bases; unmatched junction bases: 2. The germline V gene has CDR1 SGHKS and CDR2 YYEKEE (reference sequence). The CDR3 DNA reads as TGTGCCAGCAGCTTTTGGACTAGCAATGAGCAGTTCTTC. Protein sequence: CASSFWTSNEQFF. Variable domain in full (rest from reference TRBV5-5 and TRBJ2-1): DAGVTQSPTHLIKTRGQQVTLRCSPISGHKSVSWYQQVLGQGPQFIFQYYEKEERGRGNFPDRFSARQFPNYSSELNVNALLLGDSALYLCASSFWTSNEQFFGPGTRLTVL.

This clonotype was found many times. This chain connects TRBV9 to TRBJ2-1; D may match TRBD1 or TRBD2 (5 bases each). Germline values: CDR1 SGDLS, CDR2 YYNGEE. V lost 3 bases and J 7 bases, leaving 14 bases between the germline ends. The length of the CDR3 is 14 residues. The DNA for the CDR3 is TGTGCCAGCAGCGCCCAGGGAGCCCTTAATGAGCAGTTCTTC. Its translation: CASSAQGALNEQFF.

The V call is TRBV12-3 or TRBV12-4, the J call TRBJ2-4; D possibly corresponds to TRBD1 (6 bases). The tail of the sequence fits TRBJ2-7 better, so the J call may be wrong. The CDR3 is 15 amino acids. The CDR3 region is CASSPPGAVEYEQYF. In DNA, the CDR3 is TGTGCCAGCAGTCCCCCAGGGGCGGTAGAATACGAGCAGTACTTC.

V gene TRBV29-1 combines with J gene TRBJ1-2, with D uncertain. V was pared by 5 bases and J by 8 bases, with 9 bases between. Germline CDR1 and CDR2: SQVTM and ANQGSEA. This CDR3 is 10 amino acids long. CDR3 region: CSVFLLGYTF. CDR3 coding DNA: TGCAGCGTTTTCCTCCTCGGCTACACCTTC.

The J gene is TRBJ1-2, the V gene TRBV12-3 or TRBV12-4; unclear D gene. The CDR3 consists of 14 residues. V lost 6 bases and J 4 bases, leaving 15 bases between the germline ends. CDR3 loop: CASSLESPPYGYTF. DNA of the CDR3: TGTGCCAGCAGCCTAGAATCACCGCCCTATGGCTACACCTTC.

This clonotype was seen many times. This rearrangement joins TRBV28 to TRBJ1-3, with D unresolved. The germline V gene has CDR1 MDHEN and CDR2 SYDVKM. The CDR3 loop spans 14 amino acids. V was trimmed by 0 bases and J by 1 base, leaving 4 bases between them. The CDR3 region is CASSLWRSGNTIYF. The CDR3 bases are TGTGCCAGCAGTTTATGGAGGTCTGGAAACACCATATATTTT.

This clonotype was recorded a few times. The genes are TRBV20-1 and TRBJ2-5; D is undetermined. The CDR3 extends over 12 amino acids. V lost 0 bases and J 2 bases, leaving 4 bases between the germline ends. CDR1 DFQATT and CDR2 SNEGSKA come from the germline V gene (reference sequence). The CDR3 DNA reads as TGCAGTGCTAGAGACGATCAAGAGACCCAGTACTTC. The encoded protein is CSARDDQETQYF.

This chain joins TRBV6-5 and TRBJ2-7, with a possible D match to TRBD2 (7 bases). The V end lost 2 bases, the J end lost 3 bases, and 17 bases lay between the germline ends. Germline CDR1 and CDR2: MNHEY and SVGAGI. The CDR3 has 16 residues. This chain's CDR3 is CASSYQYGGAIYEQYF. In nucleotides, the CDR3 is TGTGCCAGCAGTTACCAATATGGGGGGGCTATCTACGAGCAGTACTTC.

The CDR3: CASSQTSGHSYNEQFF. The CDR3 coding sequence is TGTGCCAGCAGCCAAACTTCAGGGCACTCCTACAATGAGCAGTTCTTC. The chain links TRBV12-3 or TRBV12-4 to TRBJ2-1, with D perhaps matching TRBD1 (5 bases). Trimming pared 6 bases from V and 0 bases from J, leaving 15 bases between. The CDR3 has 16 residues.

The chain is built from TRBV4-3 and TRBJ2-3, with a possible D match to TRBD2 (6 bases). The CDR3 extends over 17 amino acids. V lost 2 bases to trimming and J lost 4 bases, with 19 bases between them. Germline CDR1 is LGHNA and CDR2 is YSLEER. The CDR3 spells CASSQTRGRFSADTQYF. The CDR3 DNA sequence: TGCGCCAGCAGCCAAACACGGGGGAGGTTTAGCGCAGATACGCAGTATTTT.

This clonotype was seen a single time. J is TRBJ1-6 and V is TRBV10-3, with D unclear. The CDR3 loop spans 16 amino acids. V gave up 5 bases and J gave up 6 bases, with 17 bases separating them. Germline V CDR1 and CDR2: ENHRY, SYGVKD. This CDR3 is CAISLSAHPSNSPLHF. In nucleotides, the CDR3 is TGTGCCATCAGTTTATCAGCACACCCTTCTAATTCACCCCTCCACTTT.

This clonotype has only a few counts. This chain uses TRBV5-6 with TRBJ2-1, with D unclear. V lost 2 bases and J lost 7, with 13 bases in between. Germline CDR1 reads SGHDT; CDR2 reads YYEEEE. The CDR3 extends over 14 amino acids. The CDR3 region has the DNA TGTGCCAGCAGCTTCGGCTGGGCCACAAATGAGCAGTTCTTC. Its protein is CASSFGWATNEQFF.

The chain is built from TRBV7-9 and TRBJ1-1; 10 bases line up with TRBD1. V was pared by 1 base and J by 0 bases, with 8 bases of the junction left unmatched. The CDR3 has 18 amino acids. Germline V lookup: CDR1 SEHNR, CDR2 FQNEAQ (reference sequence). CDR3 loop: CASSLGWDRGSMNTEAFF. The CDR3 coding sequence is TGTGCCAGCAGCTTAGGGTGGGACAGGGGTTCCATGAACACTGAAGCTTTCTTT.

This clonotype was recorded at least ten times. The chain has TRBV4-1 and TRBJ2-7; 9 bases line up with TRBD2. The CDR3 extends over 17 amino acids. The J segment lost 5 bases and the V segment lost 1 base, leaving 12 bases of the junction unmatched. Germline lookup yields CDR1 MGHRA and CDR2 YSYEKL. CDR3 protein: CASSQVGTGLAEHEQYF. CDR3 sequence (DNA): TGCGCCAGCAGCCAAGTTGGTACGGGACTAGCTGAACACGAGCAGTACTTC.

This clonotype was picked up a small number of times. The rearrangement links TRBV12-3 or TRBV12-4 to TRBJ2-7, with D possibly called TRBD1 or TRBD2 (5 bases each). Trimming cost V 6 bases and J 4 bases, with 13 bases left between them. The CDR3 totals 13 residues. Here the CDR3 reads CASRPGPVYEQYF. In DNA form, the CDR3 reads TGTGCCAGCAGACCGGGACCGGTGTACGAGCAGTACTTC.